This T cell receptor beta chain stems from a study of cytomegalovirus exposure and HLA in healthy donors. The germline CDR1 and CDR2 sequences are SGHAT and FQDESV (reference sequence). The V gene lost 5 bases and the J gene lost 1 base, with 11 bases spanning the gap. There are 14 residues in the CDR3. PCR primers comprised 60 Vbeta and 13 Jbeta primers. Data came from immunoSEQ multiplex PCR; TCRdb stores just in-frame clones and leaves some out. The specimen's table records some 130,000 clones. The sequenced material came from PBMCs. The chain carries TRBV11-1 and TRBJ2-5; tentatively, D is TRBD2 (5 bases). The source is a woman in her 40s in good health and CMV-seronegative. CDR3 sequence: CASSRPEVQETQYF. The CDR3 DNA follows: TGTGCCAGCAGCCGGCCGGAGGTCCAAGAGACCCAGTACTTC.